This T cell receptor beta chain was recovered during a study of T cell changes during pregnancy in multiple sclerosis (dated by TCRdb to about 2019). For the wider study: The study examined how the T cell repertoire changed over the course of pregnancy in women with multiple sclerosis.

The library came from the immunoSEQ multiplex PCR assay. Held by TCRdb, this immuneACCESS table contains in-frame sequences only and omits some clones. Under half of the omission traces to an unresolved V gene where checked; the cause of the rest is unknown. The sample includes roughly 30,000 clones, with less than 95% observed a single time. The ten biggest clones cover about 4.5% of the sample. The table lists this clone with a count of one. No cognate antigen has been identified for it. No quality values exist for individual bases; no much larger clone is one base distant. In the germline V gene, CDR1 corresponds to ENHRY and CDR2 to SYGVKD. Trimming costs V 0 bases and J 0 bases, and their ends lie 12 bases apart. From its cysteine to its phenylalanine, the CDR3 spans 17 amino acids. The kept DNA is CDR3 alone, 51 bases in frame from the first base.

The V and J genes are TRBV10-3 and TRBJ2-1, with the D gene call left open. This sequence originates from a female donor with multiple sclerosis, enrolled in a pregnancy study. Sequenced material: CD8+ T cells from peripheral blood mononuclear cells, taken in the second trimester of pregnancy. The CDR3 protein is CAISESLSPSSYNEQFF. The DNA sequence is as follows: TGTGCCATCAGTGAGTCGCTTAGCCCGAGCTCCTACAATGAGCAGTTCTTC.